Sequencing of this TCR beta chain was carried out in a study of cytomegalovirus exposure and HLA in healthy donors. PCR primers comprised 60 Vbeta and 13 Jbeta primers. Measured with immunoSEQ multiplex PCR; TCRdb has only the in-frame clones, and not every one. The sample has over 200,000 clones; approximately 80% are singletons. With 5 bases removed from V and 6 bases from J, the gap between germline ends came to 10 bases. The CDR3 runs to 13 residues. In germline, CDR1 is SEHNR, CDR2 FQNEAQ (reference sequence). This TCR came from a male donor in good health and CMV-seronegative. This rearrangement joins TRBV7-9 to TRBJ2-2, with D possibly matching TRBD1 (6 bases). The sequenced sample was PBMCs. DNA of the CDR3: TGTGCCAGCAGCCTAAAGGGGGCCGGGGAGCTGTTTTTT. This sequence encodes CASSLKGAGELFF.